These 27 T cell receptor beta chains share one sample of origin, sequenced in a study of blood T cell repertoires in COVID-19. The method was immunoSEQ multiplex PCR; TCRdb's version includes in-frame clones alone and lacks a portion of them. The sample has roughly 120,000 clones, around 90% seen once. The sample was peripheral blood. These receptors were obtained from a human donor in a cohort sampled during active COVID-19.

The chain recombines TRBV30 with TRBJ1-4; maybe TRBD1 (5 bases). The CDR3 sequence is 15 residues long. Germline V gene lookup returns CDR1 GTSNPN and CDR2 SVGIG (reference sequence). The ends were cut back, 1 base at V and 7 bases at J, with 16 bases in the middle. CDR3 sequence (DNA): TGTGCCTGGAGTGACCCCTGGGGCGTCGGTGAAAAACTGTTTTTT. Translation: CAWSDPWGVGEKLFF.

This clone was seen once. The rearrangement uses TRBV4-1 and TRBJ1-2, with 8 bases identical to TRBD1. Germline V gene lookup returns CDR1 MGHRA and CDR2 YSYEKL. The junction had 5 bases not matched to a gene; V was cut back by 1 base and J by 7 bases. CDR3 length equals 14 residues. DNA of the CDR3: TGCGCCAGCAGCCAAGCCGCAGGGGGCCCTGGCTACACCTTC. Its translation: CASSQAAGGPGYTF.

The chain has TRBV30 and TRBJ1-5, with D maybe TRBD1 (6 bases). This CDR3 has 14 residues. Germline-derived CDR1 and CDR2 are GTSNPN and SVGIG (reference sequence). Trimming removed 2 bases from V and 2 bases from J, with 10 bases in between. This CDR3 is CAWSWAGGNQPQHF. CDR3 DNA sequence: TGTGCCTGGAGTTGGGCAGGGGGCAATCAGCCCCAGCATTTT.

V and J are TRBV24-1 and TRBJ2-3, with a weak D call TRBD1 (6 bases). V dropped 5 bases and J dropped 5 bases, with 10 bases sitting between them. The germline V gene has CDR1 KGHDR and CDR2 SFDVKD. CDR3 length: 13 residues. The CDR3 DNA reads as TGTGCCACCAGTGCCTCACAGGGAGATACGCAGTATTTT. Translation: CATSASQGDTQYF.

This chain joins TRBV25-1 and TRBJ2-7; D is unresolved. V lost 4 bases and J lost 12, with 16 bases in between. CDR3 size: 12 residues. Germline V gene lookup returns CDR1 MGHDK and CDR2 SYGVNS. The chain's CDR3 is CASSVIWAESYF. CDR3 sequence (DNA): TGTGCCAGCAGTGTGATATGGGCAGAATCGTACTTC.

The chain employs TRBV19 and TRBJ2-7; unclear D gene. Germline values: CDR1 LNHDA, CDR2 SQIVND (reference sequence). CDR3 length equals 16 residues. Trimming cost V 1 base and J 4 bases, with 17 bases left between them. This CDR3 is CASSIGGGAGWYEQYF. CDR3 sequence (DNA): TGTGCCAGTAGTATAGGAGGCGGCGCCGGATGGTACGAGCAGTACTTC.

The chain couples TRBV18 to TRBJ1-5, with 9 bases lining up with TRBD1. There are 16 residues in the CDR3. J was trimmed by 0 bases and V by 1 base; bases with no gene match: 1. Germline V gene lookup returns CDR1 KGHSH and CDR2 LQKENI. DNA for the CDR3: TGTGCCAGCTCACCACGGACAGGGGATAGCAATCAGCCCCAGCATTTT. This gives the protein CASSPRTGDSNQPQHF. The whole variable domain, remainder taken from reference TRBV18 and TRBJ1-5, is NAGVMQNPRHLVRRRGQEARLRCSPMKGHSHVYWYRQLPEEGLKFMVYLQKENIIDESGMPKERFSAEFPKEGPSILRIQQVVRGDSAAYFCASSPRTGDSNQPQHFGDGTRLSIL.

The chain recombines TRBV2 with TRBJ1-5; D call uncertain. Trimming removed 4 bases at V and 1 base at J, with 11 bases between. There are 15 residues in the CDR3. The germline V gene encodes CDR1 SNHLY and CDR2 FYNNEI. The CDR3 nucleotides read TGTGCCAGCAGTGGGATATCGGGGAGCAATCAGCCCCAGCATTTT. Translating gives CASSGISGSNQPQHF.

This chain connects TRBV7-3 to TRBJ2-3; 7 nucleotides agree with TRBD1. The CDR3 is 15 residues long. J gave up 11 bases and V 6 bases, and 17 bases lay outside the gene matches. The V gene's germline CDR1 is SGHTA and CDR2 FQGTGA. CDR3 residues: CASSPSRDSSGGQYF. The CDR3 region has the DNA TGTGCCAGCAGTCCCTCCCGGGACAGCTCGGGCGGGCAGTATTTT.

This sequence joins TRBV19 and TRBJ1-2; D is undetermined. CDR1 is LNHDA and CDR2 is SQIVND in the germline V gene (reference sequence). V was pared by 1 base and J by 7 bases, with 16 bases between. The CDR3 is 15 residues long. CDR3 sequence reads: CASSIVWPSSGGYTF. The DNA for the CDR3 is TGTGCCAGTAGTATAGTGTGGCCCAGTAGCGGTGGCTACACCTTC.

This chain links TRBV6-1 with TRBJ1-1; D is perhaps TRBD1 (5 bases). CDR3 size: 15 residues. Germline V gene lookup returns CDR1 MNHNS and CDR2 SASEGT. V was clipped by 0 bases and J by 4 bases, with 12 bases between them. CDR3 in amino acids: CASSEAWGGGTEAFF. The CDR3 nucleotides are TGTGCCAGCAGTGAAGCGTGGGGGGGTGGCACTGAAGCTTTCTTT.

The chain couples TRBV4-2 to TRBJ2-7, with D uncertain. This CDR3 spans 13 amino acids. CDR1 LGHNA and CDR2 YNFKEQ come from the germline V gene. V gave up 0 bases and J gave up 5 bases, with 8 bases separating them. The CDR3 here is CASSQDGLNEQYF. The CDR3 DNA reads TGTGCCAGCAGCCAAGATGGGCTAAACGAGCAGTACTTC.

The genes are TRBV6-5 and TRBJ2-7; D is perhaps TRBD1 (5 bases). The CDR3 has 14 residues. From germline, CDR1 is MNHEY and CDR2 SVGAGI. V was cut by 9 bases and J by 0 bases, with 15 bases left in between. The CDR3 loop reads CASREQENSYEQYF. CDR3 DNA: TGTGCCAGTCGAGAACAGGAAAACTCCTACGAGCAGTACTTC.

The CDR3 DNA reads as TGTGCCAGCAGCTGGGGGCCAGCGAACACTGAAGCTTTCTTT. Protein: CASSWGPANTEAFF. This sequence joins TRBV5-5 and TRBJ1-1; tentatively, D is TRBD1 (6 bases). V was pared by 3 bases and J by 1 base, with 10 bases between. The CDR3 length is 14 residues. In germline, CDR1 is SGHKS, CDR2 YYEKEE (reference sequence).

This clone has just one count. This chain uses TRBV24-1 with TRBJ2-1; weak D call: TRBD2 (6 bases). Germline V gene lookup returns CDR1 KGHDR and CDR2 SFDVKD. Trimming cost V 2 bases and J 1 base, with 17 bases left between them. The CDR3 totals 18 residues. The CDR3 reads CATSDSSLTGGSYNEQFF. Here the CDR3 DNA reads TGTGCCACCAGTGATTCCTCGCTCACCGGGGGATCCTACAATGAGCAGTTCTTC.

This chain uses TRBV19 with TRBJ2-7, with TRBD2 matching 8 bases. Germline values: CDR1 LNHDA, CDR2 SQIVND (reference sequence). The CDR3 sequence is 15 residues long. Losses at the gene ends were 5 bases for V and 2 bases for J; bases not matched to a gene: 8. CDR3 protein: CASSSREVPPYEQYF. The CDR3 nucleotides are TGTGCCAGTAGTTCGCGGGAGGTCCCTCCCTACGAGCAGTACTTC.

The chain recombines TRBV5-1 with TRBJ2-5, with 11 nucleotides matching TRBD1. V dropped 4 bases and J dropped 5; count of bases not matched to a gene: 7. This CDR3 is built from 15 residues. The germline V gene encodes CDR1 SGHRS and CDR2 YFSETQ. The CDR3: CASSKGTGGSETQYF. In DNA, the CDR3 is TGCGCCAGCAGCAAGGGGACAGGGGGGAGCGAGACCCAGTACTTC.

Only one count was recorded for this clone. CDR3 residues: CASSLATGGHSYGYTF. Here the CDR3 DNA reads TGTGCCAGCAGCTTAGCGACAGGGGGGCACTCCTATGGCTACACCTTC. The rearrangement links TRBV11-2 to TRBJ1-2; 9 bases agree with TRBD1. V dropped 1 base and J dropped 4; count of bases not matched to a gene: 7. Germline V gene data show CDR1 as SGHAT and CDR2 as FQNNGV. This CDR3 is built from 16 residues.

The chain couples TRBV11-2 to TRBJ2-4; D gene ambiguous. V was pared by 5 bases and J by 6 bases, with 14 bases between. CDR1 and CDR2 (germline): SGHAT, FQNNGV. This CDR3 spans 14 amino acids. The CDR3 nucleotides are TGTGCCAGCAGCGGGTCCTGGGCGATAAACATTCAGTACTTC. Translating it yields CASSGSWAINIQYF.

V gene TRBV28 combines with J gene TRBJ1-2; a possible D gene is TRBD1 (6 bases). The CDR3 is 15 residues long. Per germline, CDR1 MDHEN and CDR2 SYDVKM. V was trimmed by 7 bases and J by 6 bases, leaving 21 bases between them. The CDR3: CASNLPSGTFHGYTF. CDR3 nucleotides: TGTGCCAGCAACCTTCCTTCCGGGACATTCCATGGCTACACCTTC.

This clone was observed a few times. The chain combines TRBV2 with TRBJ1-6, with no clear D. The germline V gene has CDR1 SNHLY and CDR2 FYNNEI. Trimming took 3 bases from V and 5 from J, leaving 11 bases between them. The length of the CDR3 is 15 residues. The CDR3 sequence is CASSERGPDNSPLHF. The CDR3 region has the DNA TGTGCCAGCAGTGAGCGGGGTCCCGATAATTCACCCCTCCACTTT. The variable domain in full, with the rest retrieved from reference TRBV2 and TRBJ1-6, is EPEVTQTPSHQVTQMGQEVILRCVPISNHLYFYWYRQILGQKVEFLVSFYNNEISEKSEIFDDQFSVERPDGSNFTLKIRSTKLEDSAMYFCASSERGPDNSPLHFGNGTRLTVT.

The chain carries TRBV7-6 and TRBJ2-1; weak D call: TRBD2 (5 bases). Germline V gene lookup returns CDR1 SGHVS and CDR2 FNYEAQ. This CDR3 has 16 residues. Trimming stripped 5 bases from V and 3 bases from J, with 17 bases between. The CDR3 is CASSLTWENNYNEQFF. Written as DNA, the CDR3 is TGTGCCAGCAGCCTTACTTGGGAGAACAACTACAATGAGCAGTTCTTC.

The chain carries TRBV4-1 and TRBJ2-5; D is ambiguous. This CDR3 region has 13 residues. V was cut by 4 bases and J by 3 bases, with 9 bases left in between. Germline CDR1 reads MGHRA; CDR2 reads YSYEKL. DNA for the CDR3: TGCGCCAGCAGCCCCGACATAAAAGAGACCCAGTACTTC. It translates to CASSPDIKETQYF.

This clone was recorded once. The J gene is TRBJ2-7, the V gene TRBV5-4; TRBD1 aligns across 11 bases. The CDR3 is 14 residues long. Germline V CDR1 and CDR2: SGHNT, YYREEE (reference sequence). V shed 5 bases and J 6 bases; nucleotides not matched to a gene: 7. This chain's CDR3 is CASRRTGGEGEQYF. In DNA, the CDR3 is TGTGCCAGCAGGAGGACAGGGGGCGAGGGCGAGCAGTACTTC. Full variable domain (remainder filled in from reference TRBV5-4 and TRBJ2-7): ETGVTQSPTHLIKTRGQQVTLRCSSQSGHNTVSWYQQALGQGPQFIFQYYREEENGRGNFPPRFSGLQFPNYSSELNVNALELDDSALYLCASRRTGGEGEQYFGPGTRLTVT.

This clone appeared a single time. This chain uses TRBV27 with TRBJ1-1; TRBD1 matches 8 bases. Germline CDR1 is MNHEY and CDR2 is SMNVEV (reference sequence). This CDR3 is built from 15 residues. With V trimmed by 3 bases and J by 4 bases, 7 bases remained unmatched. CDR3 loop: CASSFYRTGSTEAFF. The CDR3 DNA is TGTGCCAGCAGTTTCTATCGGACAGGGAGCACTGAAGCTTTCTTT.

The chain recombines TRBV4-3 with TRBJ2-6; no firm D call. CDR1 and CDR2 (germline): LGHNA, YSLEER. This CDR3 spans 14 amino acids. Trimming pared 3 bases from V and 0 bases from J, leaving 3 bases between. The CDR3 nucleotides are TGCGCCAGCAGCCAGAGCTCTGGGGCCAACGTCCTGACTTTC. Its translation: CASSQSSGANVLTF.

The chain recombines TRBV6-5 with TRBJ1-2; a weak D match, TRBD1 (6 bases). This CDR3 has 14 residues. Trimming took off 7 bases at V and 7 bases at J, with 19 bases between the two ends. The germline V gene has CDR1 MNHEY and CDR2 SVGAGI. The CDR3 bases are TGTGCCAGCATTATAGAACAGGGCGGTAGTGGCTACACCTTC. Protein product: CASIIEQGGSGYTF.